This TCR beta chain was recorded in a study of T cell repertoires in cytomegalovirus infection. Across the study: Both recently identified HLA-C-restricted and well-studied HLA-B-restricted CMV epitopes were used in the study. TCR beta signatures that were public indicated CMV infection and matching HLA type.

Study-wide points: Summed public TCR beta family frequency identified CMV carriers bearing the relevant HLA. Ex vivo responses were dominated by HLA-C-restricted CMV-specific TCR beta clonotypes.

MiXCR was run by TCRdb on the reads, yielding one entry per CDR3 protein. The data contain 750,000 to 900,000 distinct CDR3 sequences, almost 30% of them singletons. CDR1 is DFQATT, CDR2 SNEGSKA, per germline (reference sequence). Trimming cost V 1 base and J 9 bases, with 13 bases left between them. The CDR3 consists of 14 residues. This clonotype has more than one count but fewer than ten. Its antigen remains unidentified. This chain connects TRBV20-1 to TRBJ1-6; D gene uncertain. Sequences were derived from cultured CD8+ T cells from PBMCs, sampled from culture after CMV antigen stimulation. The receptor comes from a human donor in good health (CMV status not recorded). Some clones in this sample may be carry-over from other donors' samples. The CDR3 protein is CSARGLRASSPLHF. In DNA, the CDR3 is TGCAGTGCTAGAGGACTTCGGGCTAGTTCACCCCTCCACTTT.